Listed below are T cell receptor beta chains from one sample, sequenced in a study of monozygotic twins with inflammatory bowel disease. For each CDR3 protein, TCRdb gives one entry from its re-call of the 5' RACE reads, without DNA. This table holds roughly 160,000 distinct CDR3 sequences. The sample taken for sequencing was blood. The source of these receptors is a human donor with ulcerative colitis or Crohn's disease, or a healthy co-twin of an affected twin (not recorded which). Each CDR3 is given with its conserved first and last residue.

J	V	CDR3
TRBJ1-5	TRBV6-2/TRBV6-3	CASSLRVWGNQPQHF
TRBJ2-5	TRBV12-3/TRBV12-4	CASSLKAGGETQYF
TRBJ1-1	TRBV15	CATSIEDYTRLSTEAFF
TRBJ2-7	TRBV7-2	CASSSDGLYEQYF
TRBJ1-1	TRBV10-3	CAISAREGRTEAFF
TRBJ2-7	TRBV16	CASSLEGGVPYEQYF
TRBJ1-2	TRBV19	CASSINRGRGYTF
TRBJ1-6	TRBV20-1	CSARRDTNNSPLHF
TRBJ1-1	TRBV6-2/TRBV6-3	CASRSGRGRAEAFF
TRBJ1-5	TRBV4-1	CASSQSARRGNQPQHF
TRBJ1-2	TRBV4-2	CASSQDRRDPYGYTF
TRBJ1-1	TRBV27	CASSLKANTEAFF
TRBJ2-7	TRBV6-6	CASSYTRTTYEQYF
TRBJ2-4	TRBV29-1	CSVAPTGPNIQYF
TRBJ1-1	TRBV6-2/TRBV6-3	CASSSGSAEAFF
TRBJ1-5	TRBV10-2	CASSESGRGRQPQHF
TRBJ2-7	TRBV5-1	CASSPMDRGLHEQYF
TRBJ1-1	TRBV29-1	CSVRMWTAGMNTEAFF
TRBJ1-1	TRBV6-5	CASSYSGRRGTEAFF
TRBJ2-2	TRBV7-2	CASTRNPPETGELFF
TRBJ1-4	TRBV30	CAWSVSRTTNEKLFF
TRBJ2-7	TRBV11-2	CASSLSDVYEQYF
TRBJ2-3	TRBV27	CASSFSGTDTQYF
TRBJ2-1	TRBV7-6	CASSLESGGMDEQFF
TRBJ2-2	TRBV11-2	CAITRLAVNTGELFF
TRBJ2-6	TRBV18	CASSLFTGFSGANVLTF
TRBJ2-7	TRBV24-1	CATSVSTGDRIEQYF
TRBJ1-2	TRBV6-5	CASSYRQAHNYGYTF
TRBJ2-7	TRBV27	CASSYIKGEQYF
TRBJ1-1	TRBV11-2	CASSPMTLNTEAFF
TRBJ2-1	TRBV20-1	CSARDRGLNLYNEQFF